The present TCR beta chain was sequenced within a study of T cells expressing NK-cell markers. Turning to the study itself: Seven sequenced donors out of eight were HCMV-seropositive, one seronegative. Study-wide results and caveats: Nothing established the HCMV specificity of expanded NKG2C+ T cell clones. Also leading the CD3+CD56-NKG2C+ fraction in a few donors were these clonotypes.

Regarding this clonotype: Its antigen is currently unknown.

Beta-chain TCR cDNA was generated via 5'RACE template switching with UMIs. TCRdb re-called the 5' RACE reads and gives one entry per CDR3 protein, without DNA. The sample has around 380,000 distinct CDR3 sequences. The CDR3 sequence is 16 residues long. This sequence originates from a woman between 45 and 65 years old in good health. V usage is TRBV12-3 or TRBV12-4 and J usage is TRBJ1-1; TCRdb gives TRBD1 as the D gene, but with no DNA this cannot be confirmed. The material sequenced was blood T cells: a sorted CD56 or NKG2C T cell subset, CD4+ or CD8+ T cells, or bulk PBMC T cells (not recorded which). The CDR3 protein is CASILATGGNEAEAFF.